A single sample is the source of the 8 T cell receptor beta chains below, sequenced in a study of cytomegalovirus exposure and HLA in healthy donors (dated by TCRdb to 2015 to 2018). Libraries were made using the immunoSEQ multiplex PCR assay. The clones in this table, taken by TCRdb from immuneACCESS, are in-frame only. Not every clone is retained; where verified, under half of the shortfall comes from an unresolved V gene, and the cause of the rest is unknown. The sample table records about 130,000 clones; around nine tenths of these occur just once. Of the sample, about 3.7% falls within the top ten clones. The sample consisted of PBMCs. These receptor sequences come from a man younger than 45 in good health and CMV-seronegative.

CDR3 amino acids: CASSFGTRQGPYEQYF. DNA for the CDR3: TGTGCCAGCAGCTTCGGCACGAGACAGGGCCCCTACGAGCAGTACTTC. The V and J genes are TRBV5-7 and TRBJ2-7; 7 bases match TRBD1. TRBV5-7 is designated an ORF whose function remains uncertain. CDR3 size: 16 residues. J was trimmed by 2 bases and V by 2 bases; bases with no gene match: 10.

The V and J genes are TRBV15 and TRBJ1-3; D might be TRBD1 (5 bases). Between the trimmed V and J ends, which lost 3 bases and 0 bases, there was a span of 12 bases. Per germline, CDR1 LNHNV and CDR2 YYDKDF (reference sequence). The CDR3 is made up of 16 amino acids. The CDR3 region has the DNA TGTGCCACCAGCAGCAGGGAATTTAGCTCTGGAAACACCATATATTTT. Its translation: CATSSREFSSGNTIYF.

V and J are TRBV27 and TRBJ1-5; 7 bases match TRBD1. CDR3 length equals 14 residues. The V and J ends lost 6 bases and 0 bases, in that order; junction bases with no gene match: 2. CDR1 is MNHEY, CDR2 SMNVEV, per germline (reference sequence). CDR3 in amino acids: CASRGQYSNQPQHF. In nucleotides, the CDR3 is TGTGCCAGCAGGGGACAGTATAGCAATCAGCCCCAGCATTTT.

V and J are TRBV2 and TRBJ1-2; 7 nucleotides line up with TRBD1. CDR3 length equals 16 residues. After removal of 3 bases from V and 2 bases from J, the junction contained 9 bases not matched to a gene. Looked up from germline, CDR1 is SNHLY and CDR2 is FYNNEI. The CDR3 DNA follows: TGTGCCAGCAGTGACGTAATGTCGACAGGGAACTATGGCTACACCTTC. As protein: CASSDVMSTGNYGYTF. Full variable domain (rest looked up from reference TRBV2 and TRBJ1-2): EPEVTQTPSHQVTQMGQEVILRCVPISNHLYFYWYRQILGQKVEFLVSFYNNEISEKSEIFDDQFSVERPDGSNFTLKIRSTKLEDSAMYFCASSDVMSTGNYGYTFGSGTRLTVV.

CDR3 bases: TGCGCCAGCAGGGCAGTAGCGGGGGAAGGTCGCGAGACCCAGTACTTC. It translates to CASRAVAGEGRETQYF. This rearrangement joins TRBV10-2 to TRBJ2-5, with 9 positions matching TRBD2. V lost 6 bases to trimming and J lost 5 bases; unmatched junction nucleotides: 13. The CDR3 has 16 residues. Germline assignment: CDR1 WSHSY and CDR2 SAAADI.

The chain couples TRBV27 to TRBJ1-5; no firm D call. This CDR3 has 15 residues. Per the germline V gene, CDR1 is MNHEY and CDR2 is SMNVEV (reference sequence). V was clipped by 6 bases and J by 0 bases, with 12 bases between them. CDR3 sequence: CASSPTVYSNQPQHF. The CDR3, as DNA: TGTGCCAGCAGCCCAACGGTGTATAGCAATCAGCCCCAGCATTTT.

The gene calls are TRBV7-2 and TRBJ1-5, with D perhaps TRBD1 (6 bases). Trimming stripped 5 bases from V and 4 bases from J, with 9 bases between. CDR1 and CDR2 (germline): SGHTA, FQGNSA. The CDR3 is 13 residues long. The CDR3 DNA reads TGTGCCAGCAGCCCCCAGGGGAATCAGCCCCAGCATTTT. As protein: CASSPQGNQPQHF.

V gene TRBV28 combines with J gene TRBJ1-6; no reliable D call. The CDR3 runs to 15 residues. Germline V gene lookup returns CDR1 MDHEN and CDR2 SYDVKM. V was clipped by 6 bases and J by 0 bases, with 9 bases between them. The CDR3 coding sequence is TGTGCCAGCAGGTTGTCCAGCTCCTATAATTCACCCCTCCACTTT. Residues: CASRLSSSYNSPLHF.